Below are 27 T cell receptor beta chains sequenced from a single sample in a study of cytomegalovirus exposure and HLA in healthy donors. Generated by immunoSEQ multiplex PCR, the TCRdb table keeps only in-frame clones and is missing some. The data hold a few hundred thousand clones, with just over 85% observed a single time. Sequencing input: PBMCs. These receptors came from a woman under 30 in good health and CMV-seronegative.

V is TRBV19 and J is TRBJ2-7; no definite D call. There are 15 residues in the CDR3. V lost 2 bases and J lost 3, with 14 bases in between. Per germline, CDR1 LNHDA and CDR2 SQIVND (reference sequence). The CDR3 DNA reads TGTGCCAGTAGTATACTCGCCGCAGGTGGCTACGAGCAGTACTTC. Its translation is CASSILAAGGYEQYF.

The rearrangement joins TRBV6-5 to TRBJ2-7; TRBD2 matches at 9 bases. J gave up 2 bases and V 2 bases, and 7 bases lay outside the gene matches. Germline V gives CDR1 MNHEY, CDR2 SVGAGI. CDR3 length equals 16 residues. CDR3 in amino acids: CASSYDGLAGTYEQYF. The CDR3, as DNA: TGTGCCAGCAGTTACGATGGGCTAGCGGGGACCTACGAGCAGTACTTC.

CDR3 sequence reads: CASSQETGVQNIQYF. The DNA of the CDR3 is TGCGCCAGCAGCCAAGAAACAGGGGTTCAAAACATTCAGTACTTC. This sequence joins TRBV4-3 and TRBJ2-4; 7 bases are a match to TRBD1. The CDR3 is 15 residues long. V was pared by 0 bases and J by 5 bases, with 4 bases of the junction left unmatched. Germline-derived CDR1 and CDR2 are LGHNA and YSLEER.

The rearrangement links TRBV5-1 to TRBJ2-1; TRBD2 aligns across 7 bases. This CDR3 is built from 15 residues. V shed 4 bases and J 12 bases; nucleotides not matched to a gene: 16. The germline gives CDR1 SGHRS, CDR2 YFSETQ. The CDR3 is CASSAGEGRGVTQFF. The CDR3 DNA follows: TGCGCCAGCAGCGCCGGGGAGGGCCGGGGGGTTACGCAGTTCTTC.

This clone was observed a few times. The gene calls are TRBV27 and TRBJ2-7, with D perhaps TRBD1 (5 bases). The CDR3 loop spans 11 amino acids. The V gene's germline CDR1 is MNHEY and CDR2 SMNVEV (reference sequence). Trimming removed 7 bases from V and 4 bases from J, with 8 bases in between. CDR3 amino acids: CASKTAYEQYF. CDR3 in DNA: TGTGCCAGCAAGACAGCTTACGAGCAGTACTTC.

The chain employs TRBV7-3 and TRBJ2-6; a possible D gene is TRBD2 (5 bases). This CDR3 contains 16 residues. From germline, CDR1 is SGHTA and CDR2 FQGTGA. The V end was cut by 3 bases, the J end by 0 bases, with 9 bases between. Written as DNA, the CDR3 is TGTGCCAGCAGCTTGGACTGGAGCTCTGGGGCCAACGTCCTGACTTTC. Translating it yields CASSLDWSSGANVLTF.

V and J are TRBV5-4 and TRBJ2-5; 10 positions match TRBD2. The CDR3 sequence is 15 residues long. V shed 2 bases, J shed 5 bases, and the junction held 6 bases outside the gene matches. CDR1 is SGHNT and CDR2 is YYREEE in the germline V gene (reference sequence). CDR3 loop: CASSFGVAGGETQYF. The CDR3 region has the DNA TGTGCCAGCAGCTTTGGGGTAGCGGGAGGTGAGACCCAGTACTTC. Combining the CDR3 with reference TRBV5-4 and TRBJ2-5 gives the whole variable domain ETGVTQSPTHLIKTRGQQVTLRCSSQSGHNTVSWYQQALGQGPQFIFQYYREEENGRGNFPPRFSGLQFPNYSSELNVNALELDDSALYLCASSFGVAGGETQYFGPGTRLLVL.

This chain joins TRBV9 and TRBJ1-1; D is possibly TRBD1 (5 bases). CDR3 length: 14 amino acids. Germline V gives CDR1 SGDLS, CDR2 YYNGEE. V lost 3 bases, J lost 4 bases, and 13 bases lay in between. The CDR3 spells CASSGGDPLTEAFF. CDR3 bases: TGTGCCAGCAGCGGCGGGGACCCCCTCACTGAAGCTTTCTTT.

The gene calls are TRBV28 and TRBJ1-3, with D tentatively TRBD1 (6 bases). Germline CDR1 reads MDHEN; CDR2 reads SYDVKM. The CDR3 is 16 amino acids. Trimming removed 5 bases at V and 3 bases at J, with 17 bases between. The CDR3 sequence: CASSLSSGGYGNTIYF. CDR3 in DNA: TGTGCCAGCAGTCTCTCTAGCGGGGGCTATGGAAACACCATATATTTT.

The chain recombines TRBV9 with TRBJ2-7; 8 bases fit TRBD2. Per the germline V gene, CDR1 is SGDLS and CDR2 is YYNGEE. V lost 0 bases to trimming and J lost 7 bases; unmatched junction nucleotides: 6. The CDR3 spans 14 residues. CDR3 coding DNA: TGTGCCAGCAGCGTAGAGGGACTAGGGGTGGAGCAGTACTTC. Amino acids: CASSVEGLGVEQYF.

As regards this clone: Mismatch with germline at one junction end may stem from a read error. V is TRBV7-7 and J is TRBJ2-3, with D unclear. The CDR3 is 13 residues long. In germline, CDR1 is SSHAT, CDR2 FNYEAQ (reference sequence). CDR3 in DNA: TGTGCTAGCAGCCCTGCTGGCCCAGATACGCAGTATTTT. Amino acid sequence: CASSPAGPDTQYF.

CDR3: CASRQDLYRVQGYGNTIYF. CDR3 nucleotide sequence: TGTGCCAGCAGGCAAGACCTCTACAGGGTTCAGGGTTATGGAAACACCATATATTTT. V and J are TRBV2 and TRBJ1-3, with a weak D call TRBD1 (6 bases). Germline V gene data show CDR1 as SNHLY and CDR2 as FYNNEI. V lost 6 bases to trimming and J lost 3 bases, with 27 bases between them. The CDR3 is made up of 19 amino acids.

This chain links TRBV11-3 with TRBJ2-7, with 7 bases aligning to TRBD2. Germline V gives CDR1 SGHNT, CDR2 YENEEA. V gave up 3 bases and J gave up 3 bases; unmatched junction bases: 5. This CDR3 region has 14 residues. CDR3 region: CASSFGGSNYEQYF. The CDR3 DNA sequence: TGTGCCAGCAGCTTCGGCGGGAGTAACTACGAGCAGTACTTC.

The genes are TRBV4-3 and TRBJ1-2; D might be TRBD1 (5 bases). V lost 0 bases and J 4 bases, leaving 12 bases between the germline ends. The germline gives CDR1 LGHNA, CDR2 YSLEER. The length of the CDR3 is 15 residues. The chain's CDR3 is CASSQDLERGYGYTF. CDR3 nucleotides: TGCGCCAGCAGCCAAGATTTGGAAAGGGGCTATGGCTACACCTTC.

The DNA of the CDR3 is TGCGCCAGCAGCCAAGATACTAGCGGGGACAACGAGCAGTACTTC. Protein product: CASSQDTSGDNEQYF. This rearrangement joins TRBV4-3 to TRBJ2-7, with TRBD2 identical over 10 bases. The CDR3 sequence is 15 residues long. Looked up from germline, CDR1 is LGHNA and CDR2 is YSLEER. Trimming took 0 bases from V and 5 from J; bases not matched to a gene: 4.

This sequence joins TRBV27 and TRBJ2-7; 8 bases line up with TRBD2. The CDR3 runs to 14 residues. Germline V gene sequence: CDR1 MNHEY, CDR2 SMNVEV (reference sequence). After removal of 2 bases from V and 2 bases from J, the junction contained 2 bases not matched to a gene. In DNA form, the CDR3 reads TGTGCCAGCAGTTTAGCGGGAGGAACCTACGAGCAGTACTTC. It is translated as CASSLAGGTYEQYF.

V is TRBV5-1 and J is TRBJ2-1; TRBD2 aligns across 7 bases. CDR1 is SGHRS, CDR2 YFSETQ, per germline. The J segment lost 9 bases and the V segment lost 2 bases, leaving 5 bases of the junction unmatched. The CDR3 is made up of 13 amino acids. The CDR3 DNA follows: TGCGCCAGCAGCTTCCCTAGCGGCGGTGAGCAGTTCTTC. It yields the protein CASSFPSGGEQFF. Together with reference TRBV5-1 and TRBJ2-1, the CDR3 gives the full variable domain: KAGVTQTPRYLIKTRGQQVTLSCSPISGHRSVSWYQQTPGQGLQFLFEYFSETQRNKGNFPGRFSGRQFSNSRSEMNVSTLELGDSALYLCASSFPSGGEQFFGPGTRLTVL.

This sequence joins TRBV7-2 and TRBJ2-7; D may be TRBD2 (6 bases). CDR1 and CDR2 (germline): SGHTA, FQGNSA. The CDR3 runs to 15 residues. The germline V and J ends were trimmed by 4 bases and 1 base, with 14 bases remaining between them. Here the CDR3 reads CASSSLAGRSYEQYF. The CDR3 nucleotides read TGTGCCAGCAGCTCCCTGGCGGGAAGATCCTACGAGCAGTACTTC.

The rearrangement uses TRBV6-5 and TRBJ1-1; 7 nucleotides align to TRBD1. This CDR3 is 16 amino acids long. The J segment lost 4 bases and the V segment lost 2 bases, leaving 10 bases of the junction unmatched. CDR1 and CDR2 from the germline V gene are MNHEY and SVGAGI. CDR3 DNA: TGTGCCAGCAGTTACCGATGGACAGGTACGGCCACTGAAGCTTTCTTT. It codes for CASSYRWTGTATEAFF.

Written as DNA, the CDR3 is TGTGCCAGCAGCTTAGCGGGGGGAGAGCAGTACTTC. This sequence encodes CASSLAGGEQYF. The chain has TRBV7-6 and TRBJ2-7, with D tentatively TRBD2 (6 bases). Germline lookup yields CDR1 SGHVS and CDR2 FNYEAQ. V lost 0 bases and J 7 bases, leaving 7 bases between the germline ends. The CDR3 is made up of 12 amino acids.

The chain recombines TRBV6-1 with TRBJ2-7; 8 bases map to TRBD2. The trim removed 4 bases at V and 4 bases at J, leaving 6 bases unmatched. Germline-derived CDR1 and CDR2 are MNHNS and SASEGT. The CDR3 contains 14 residues. CDR3 residues: CASSGSGRRYEQYF. CDR3 DNA: TGTGCCAGCAGTGGGAGCGGGAGAAGATACGAGCAGTACTTC.

CDR3 in amino acids: CSAETSGTDTQYF. The CDR3 DNA follows: TGCAGCGCCGAGACTAGTGGGACAGATACGCAGTATTTT. This sequence joins TRBV29-1 and TRBJ2-3; D might be TRBD2 (6 bases). This CDR3 contains 13 residues. Trimming pared 7 bases from V and 3 bases from J, leaving 14 bases between. CDR1 and CDR2 from the germline V gene are SQVTM and ANQGSEA.

The chain recombines TRBV2 with TRBJ2-6, with D hard to call. The CDR3 spans 14 residues. The V and J ends lost 10 bases and 4 bases respectively, with 14 bases between them. From germline, CDR1 is SNHLY and CDR2 FYNNEI. The CDR3 is CATQWAGGANVLTF. The CDR3 DNA is TGTGCCACCCAGTGGGCCGGAGGGGCCAACGTCCTGACTTTC. Using reference TRBV2 and TRBJ2-6 for the parts outside the CDR3, the full variable domain is EPEVTQTPSHQVTQMGQEVILRCVPISNHLYFYWYRQILGQKVEFLVSFYNNEISEKSEIFDDQFSVERPDGSNFTLKIRSTKLEDSAMYFCATQWAGGANVLTFGAGSRLTVL.

V gene TRBV28 combines with J gene TRBJ2-7, with 11 bases that match TRBD2. Germline loops: CDR1 MDHEN, CDR2 SYDVKM. This CDR3 is built from 14 residues. V shed 6 bases, J shed 5 bases, and the junction held 6 bases outside the gene matches. In DNA form, the CDR3 reads TGTGCCAGCAGCCCGACTAGCGGGACGAACGAGCAGTACTTC. Protein sequence: CASSPTSGTNEQYF.

The chain links TRBV18 to TRBJ1-1; 7 bases agree with TRBD1. The V segment lost 6 bases and the J segment 0 bases; nucleotides outside the gene matches: 10. Germline-derived CDR1 and CDR2 are KGHSH and LQKENI. There are 16 residues in the CDR3. The CDR3 spells CASSLTGTVMNTEAFF. As DNA, the CDR3 is TGTGCCAGCTCTCTAACCGGGACAGTCATGAACACTGAAGCTTTCTTT.

V is TRBV12-5 and J is TRBJ2-2; TRBD2 matches at 12 bases. Germline-derived CDR1 and CDR2 are LGHNT and FRNRAP. Germline trimming cut 2 bases from V and 6 bases from J; bases unmatched to any gene: 16. The CDR3 spans 20 residues. The CDR3 nucleotides read TGTGCTAGTGGTTTGAGGTTGGGTGCGACTAGCGGGAGATGGGCCGGGGAGCTGTTTTTT. It specifies CASGLRLGATSGRWAGELFF.

The rearrangement links TRBV11-2 to TRBJ2-1; the D gene is possibly TRBD2 (6 bases). This CDR3 comprises 14 residues. Germline loops: CDR1 SGHAT, CDR2 FQNNGV. The V end lost 1 base, the J end lost 2 bases, and 6 bases lay between the germline ends. The CDR3 reads CASSLAGAYNEQFF. CDR3 nucleotide sequence: TGTGCCAGCAGCTTAGCGGGAGCCTACAATGAGCAGTTCTTC.